This entry features one T cell receptor beta chain sequence. Its recognized antigen is unknown. No clone much larger than this one lies a single base away; base qualities are absent. Library creation used the immunoSEQ multiplex PCR assay. The multiplex PCR relied on a mix of 60 forward primers for TCR Vbeta segments and 13 reverse primers for TCR Jbeta segments. The CDR3 region of rearranged TCR beta genes was amplified from genomic DNA by a multiplex PCR assay. The amplified TCR beta libraries were sequenced on the Illumina HiSeq System as 87-base-pair reads. The source study handled its data this way. A later analysis counted tens of millions of unique TCR beta chains across the 666 repertoires, and around 9.9 million of these chains were shared by at least two donors. Raw reads were error-corrected and collapsed into unique sequences by a nearest-neighbor algorithm in which closely related sequences were merged to remove PCR and sequencing errors. To assign V, D and J gene segments, CDR3 sequences were aligned to IMGT reference sequences. For a sequence to be retained, a match of at least six nucleotides was required to both a V gene segment and a J gene segment. Rearrangements were classified as productive when the CDR3 lacked stop codons and remained in frame with V and J, and all other rearrangements were classified as non-productive. Following IMGT convention, CDR3 was defined as the stretch from the second conserved V-encoded cysteine up to the conserved J-encoded phenylalanine. The earlier analysis of about 620 of the donors excluded sequences that lacked an unambiguous match to a single V gene segment. An earlier analysis of a few hundred of the donors called V segments functional above 56.7% productive rearrangements and segregating when the between-donor standard deviation exceeded 5%. A statistical classification framework was built to diagnose cytomegalovirus status from the catalog of TCR beta chain sequences. In a later analysis, V and J genes were assigned by comparing TCR nucleotide sequences against IMGT/GENE-DB human TR gene sequences. The TCRdist pipeline was used in a later analysis to assign CDR3 sequences and most-parsimonious VDJ recombination scenarios. A later analysis defined each TCR beta chain by its CDR3 amino acid sequence plus V-gene family, and excluded reads lacking a unique V-gene family. As a way to deal with suspected cross-contamination and a sequencing artifact, a later analysis dropped more than 500 nucleotide sequences that were highly shared and had low generation probability. A later analysis calculated a clonal expansion index for each public chain from normalized within-repertoire ranks of inferred template counts. In a later analysis, generation probabilities were computed using a VDJ recombination model fitted to out-of-frame rearrangements, and the results were checked against IGoR. A later analysis scored TCR-TCR, TCR-HLA and TCR-CMV co-occurrence with hypergeometric tests, applying a repertoire-size bias correction to TCR pairs. To estimate false discovery rates, a later analysis permuted the HLA or CMV assignments 20 times. In a later analysis, co-occurring TCRs were grouped using DBSCAN, and TCRdist sequence similarity was added for clustering within HLA-allele-positive subsets. Repertoires with fewer than 30,000 or more than 120,000 public chains, plus five repertoires with anomalous nucleotide sharing, were excluded from co-occurrence clustering. Imported from immuneACCESS, the table was reduced by TCRdb to in-frame sequences with V and J called. These copies leave out some clones; in studies compared against another copy, an unresolved V gene accounts for under half, and the cause of the remainder is not known. V and J calls and clone size are those listed in that table; D and trimming were worked out from the DNA. The sample table lists over 95,000 clones, more than 75% of them with a count of one. Jointly, the top ten make up 12% of the sample.

The cohort was made up of about 610 healthy bone marrow donors. At the time of sampling, every cohort member was nominally healthy, though immune exposures that went unrecorded were likely present. The donor was CMV seropositive and was included in the group of approximately 310 seropositive cohort members. A peripheral blood sample was provided by each donor, and peripheral blood mononuclear cells were used for TCR beta sequencing. Genomic DNA extraction from the blood cell samples was performed with the Qiagen DNeasy Blood Extraction Kit. Counted from cysteine to phenylalanine, this CDR3 has 13 amino acids. Only the CDR3 portion is preserved as DNA: 39 bases, with reading frame beginning at the first base. Reading the germline V gene gives CDR1 SGHRS and CDR2 YFSETQ. The V and J ends are trimmed by 0 bases and 8 bases, leaving 11 bases between them. This entry comes from a study of cytomegalovirus exposure and HLA in healthy donors (TCRdb year 2017). General notes on the study: An earlier analysis of roughly 610 of the donors reported 276 Gb of sequence data and around 120 million unique TCR beta sequences obtained from about 180 million T cells. About 280 gigabases of sequencing data and approximately 84 million unique TCR sequences were included in an early release covering roughly 600 HLA-typed donors. The genetic ancestry cluster associated with self-reported Caucasian donors included roughly 84% of the roughly 400 genotyped donors. The aim of the study was to test whether cataloging public T cell receptors could identify signatures of past pathogen exposure. Using immunosequencing, the study profiled T cell repertoires from roughly 650 subjects and related those repertoires to cytomegalovirus serostatus. Along with the roughly 670-subject first cohort, a separate validation cohort of roughly 110 different subjects was used. To predict cytomegalovirus infection status, the study brought together high-throughput TCR immunosequencing, statistical association of individual TCRs with disease status, and machine learning. In a later analysis, previously published TCR beta repertoires from 550 to 750 donors were re-analyzed and high-resolution HLA genotyping was added so that TCR occurrence patterns could be studied. Rather than drawing on any new phenotypic data, the later analysis identified candidate immune exposures from TCR beta sequences and the way those sequences occurred across donors. An earlier analysis of around 580 of the donors used high-throughput TCR beta sequencing to judge whether each TCR beta V gene segment behaved as functional or pseudogenic. Donor age, sex, ethnicity and CMV serostatus were collected together with the repertoire data. Genome-wide SNP genotypes for about 55% of the roughly 670 donors were used in a later genetic analysis, which treated that subset as a discovery cohort. Every repertoire in the discovery cohort had been generated on one and the same sequencing platform. Both class I and class II loci were covered by HLA typing, at four-digit resolution. The number of typed donors differed by locus: roughly 620-640 for A, B, C, DRB1 and DQB1; 500 to 550 for DQA1; some 610 for DPA1; and around 490 for DPB1. Roughly 5 DR-DQ haplotypes were handled as single units for association and clustering, since linkage in the cohort was strong. Among under 450 genotyped donors of the cohort, an average of approximately 240,000 unique TCR beta nucleotide sequences were sequenced per donor, around a sixth of them non-productive. The research as a whole found: V-gene and J-gene trimming of TCR beta chains was associated with a missense DCLRE1C variant in a later genetic analysis, and the association was replicated in an independent cohort. A total of around 150 TCR beta chains were listed by the study as associated with cytomegalovirus. In an earlier analysis of 500 to 650 of the donors, most TCR beta V segments appeared in productive rearrangements about 87% or about 30% of the time, broadly matching IMGT annotations. A further reported finding was that TCR beta sequences accurately predicted the HLA-A and HLA-B alleles for most subjects in the first cohort. The presence/absence analyses assumed that sequencing depth was roughly uniform across donors, and that assumption may not be true. The classifier was reported to diagnose cytomegalovirus status with high specificity and sensitivity in both the original and validation cohorts. In vitro tests confirmed that a few of the cytomegalovirus-associated TCR beta chains recognize cytomegalovirus antigens. When HLA alleles, especially DR and DQ, strongly co-occurred, attributing TCR associations to individual alleles was difficult. The cohort was sequenced for TCR beta chains only, and without alpha or paired-chain data the features that could be detected were limited. It was suggested by the authors that the approach could potentially be generalized to other disease states and immunological phenotypes. Because HLA typing was unavailable for some donors at each locus, only the typed subset was used in association tests. Most TCR sequences were observed very rarely across donors, whereas some public TCRs were present in many individuals. At a false discovery rate of 0.05, a later analysis linked approximately 18,000 TCR beta sequences to specific HLA alleles. The only immune exposure information available for the cohort was CMV serostatus. Because counts were too low, 15 or so rarely observed V segments, including chromosome 9 orphons, were excluded from the earlier analysis of a few hundred of the donors. According to a later analysis, TCR association rates differed among HLA loci, with DRB1 alleles showing the most associated TCRs and HLA-C alleles showing the fewest. In a later analysis, HLA-associated TCR beta chains showed more clonal expansion and lower generation probabilities than non-associated chains that were equally common. Because the 87-base-pair reads could not distinguish some IMGT-functional V segments, including TRBV6-2 and TRBV6-3, those segments were excluded. Several of the top co-occurrence clusters appeared to be linked to parvovirus B19, influenza, CMV and Epstein-Barr virus, according to a later analysis. According to a later genetic analysis, donors in an Asian-associated ancestry cluster had fewer N-insertions in productive TCRs than the approximately 610-donor mean. A cluster of highly shared sequence variants was judged likely to represent a technical artifact of the sequencing pipeline. Linkage disequilibrium might explain the correlated functional status among segregating V segments, but an unknown experimental factor could not be excluded. Most CMV-associated TCR beta chains appeared to be HLA-restricted in a later analysis, and the HLA associations seemed to be driven largely by CMV exposure.

The clonotype was recovered from a woman aged 40-49 years in good health and CMV-seropositive. Recombination connected TRBV5-1 to TRBJ1-2; the best D guess is TRBD1, with 6 bases matching. Specimen: PBMCs. The sequence in DNA is TGCGCCAGCAGCTTGGCAGGGGTACAAGGCTACACCTTC. Translated, it gives CASSLAGVQGYTF.